The source of this TCR beta chain is a study of OX40 agonist ivuxolimab in advanced cancers. The study, taken as a whole, reports: There were, on average, more expanded clones in CD8+ T cells than in CD4+.

Notes on this clone: Its antigen remains unidentified.

Per germline, CDR1 SGDLS and CDR2 YYNGEE. CDR3 size: 14 residues. The germline V and J ends were trimmed by 0 bases and 2 bases, with 8 bases remaining between them. Generated by immunoSEQ multiplex PCR, the TCRdb table keeps only in-frame clones and is missing some. Counted here are about 73,000 clones, about 87% occurring once; the ten biggest clones make up roughly 9.7%. Material: CD4+ or CD8+ T cells sorted from blood, obtained in a trial of the OX40 agonist ivuxolimab. The sequence came from an adult with an advanced solid tumor such as melanoma, head and neck, liver or kidney cancer. The chain combines TRBV9 with TRBJ1-1; unclear D gene. The CDR3 DNA reads TGTGCCAGCAGCGTAGAGCCTGGAAACACTGAAGCTTTCTTT. The encoded protein is CASSVEPGNTEAFF.